The 30 T cell receptor beta chains presented below share a single source sample, sequenced in a study of blood T cell repertoires in COVID-19. Here immunoSEQ multiplex PCR was the method, and the copy in TCRdb shows in-frame clones only, minus some. The table has just over 250,000 clones, 86% seen once. The source material was peripheral blood. The receptors stem from a man in his forties who had recovered from COVID-19.

Only a few counts were recorded for this clone. V and J are TRBV2 and TRBJ1-1, with 9 bases fitting TRBD1. Germline CDR1 SNHLY, CDR2 FYNNEI. The CDR3 length is 16 residues. Germline trimming cut 6 bases from V and 6 bases from J; bases unmatched to any gene: 14. As DNA, the CDR3 is TGTGCCAGCAGAAAAACCGGGACAGGGTCTAGTGCTGAAGCTTTCTTT. Its translation: CASRKTGTGSSAEAFF.

The chain carries TRBV7-9 and TRBJ2-2, with 8 bases lining up with TRBD2. Germline-derived CDR1 and CDR2 are SEHNR and FQNEAQ (reference sequence). Trimming took 4 bases from V and 4 from J; bases not matched to a gene: 5. The CDR3 has 15 residues. The DNA for the CDR3 is TGTGCCAGCAGCTGGGCGGGGGGCAGCACCGGGGAGCTGTTTTTT. Translating gives CASSWAGGSTGELFF.

The chain employs TRBV2 and TRBJ2-7; a possible D gene is TRBD1 (5 bases). V lost 6 bases and J lost 5, with 11 bases in between. Germline assignment: CDR1 SNHLY and CDR2 FYNNEI. The CDR3 totals 12 residues. The CDR3 spells CASRKGVHEQYF. For the CDR3, the DNA is TGTGCCAGCAGAAAAGGGGTCCACGAGCAGTACTTC.

The chain carries TRBV12-3 or TRBV12-4 and TRBJ1-2; D call uncertain. The CDR3 is made up of 13 amino acids. V shed 5 bases and J shed 3 bases, with 10 bases lying between them. The CDR3 DNA is TGTGCCAGCAGTACAAGTTTTGACTATGGCTACACCTTC. Encoded protein: CASSTSFDYGYTF.

This clone has a single count. The rearrangement links TRBV10-3 to TRBJ2-5; 7 nucleotides line up with TRBD1. The germline CDR1 and CDR2 sequences are ENHRY and SYGVKD. This CDR3 has 14 amino acids. Losses at the gene ends were 4 bases for V and 5 bases for J; bases not matched to a gene: 7. The CDR3 bases are TGTGCCATCAGTGTTCCAGGGGGAGCGGAGACCCAGTACTTC. Residues: CAISVPGGAETQYF.

This clone appeared a single time. The chain has TRBV5-4 and TRBJ2-5, with D possibly matching TRBD1 (5 bases). With 6 bases removed from V and 5 bases from J, the gap between germline ends came to 5 bases. The germline V gene has CDR1 SGHNT and CDR2 YYREEE (reference sequence). This CDR3 has 10 residues. CDR3 residues: CASKGETQYF. The CDR3 bases are TGTGCCAGCAAGGGGGAGACCCAGTACTTC.

The gene calls are TRBV7-6 and TRBJ2-7; 12 bases fit TRBD2. Trimming at V came to 5 bases and at J to 1 base, leaving 6 bases not matched to a gene. This CDR3 contains 16 residues. CDR1 is SGHVS, CDR2 FNYEAQ, per germline. CDR3 amino acids: CASSPNLAGGSYEQYF. The CDR3 DNA is TGTGCCAGCAGCCCCAACCTAGCGGGGGGGTCCTACGAGCAGTACTTC.

CDR3 coding DNA: TGTGCCAGCAGCTTAAAAGGCGGGGGGGCCGGCACAGATACGCAGTATTTT. Translating gives CASSLKGGGAGTDTQYF. The rearrangement links TRBV7-6 to TRBJ2-3, with 9 bases lining up with TRBD2. V dropped 2 bases and J dropped 1; count of bases not matched to a gene: 7. CDR3 length equals 17 residues. Germline V gene lookup returns CDR1 SGHVS and CDR2 FNYEAQ.

The gene calls are TRBV19 and TRBJ2-3; the match to TRBD1 covers 8 bases. Trimming took 4 bases from V and 2 from J; bases not matched to a gene: 5. Looked up from germline, CDR1 is LNHDA and CDR2 is SQIVND (reference sequence). CDR3 length: 15 amino acids. CDR3 sequence (DNA): TGTGCCAGTAGTACGGGACAGGTAAACACAGATACGCAGTATTTT. It codes for CASSTGQVNTDTQYF.

This clone turned up a few times. The CDR3 nucleotides read TGTGCCAGCTCACCCGGGGACAGCCTTACTGGAAACACCATATATTTT. Residues: CASSPGDSLTGNTIYF. This chain joins TRBV18 and TRBJ1-3, with 7 bases matching TRBD1. CDR3 size: 16 residues. Germline CDR1 KGHSH, CDR2 LQKENI. With 3 bases clipped from V and 2 bases from J, the junction kept 7 bases outside the gene matches.

In its sample, this clone was seen once. The chain couples TRBV6-5 to TRBJ2-3; D remains unclear. This CDR3 comprises 16 residues. The V end lost 4 bases, the J end lost 3 bases, and 17 bases lay between the germline ends. Germline CDR1 reads MNHEY; CDR2 reads SVGAGI. The CDR3 here is CASSLRFPLLTDTQYF. The CDR3 bases are TGTGCCAGCAGTTTGCGATTTCCATTACTTACAGATACGCAGTATTTT.

In this sample, this clone turned up once. The chain employs TRBV5-1 and TRBJ2-4, with 12 bases lining up with TRBD2. The germline CDR1 and CDR2 sequences are SGHRS and YFSETQ. This CDR3 contains 16 residues. V trimming: 0 bases; J trimming: 4 bases; junction bases outside the gene matches: 2. CDR3 amino acids: CASSLVGTSGKNIQYF. CDR3 nucleotides: TGCGCCAGCAGCTTGGTAGGGACTAGCGGGAAAAACATTCAGTACTTC.

The rearrangement joins TRBV18 to TRBJ2-5; D not certain. V was shortened by 2 bases and J by 5 bases, with 6 bases between the two germline ends. Germline V gene data show CDR1 as KGHSH and CDR2 as LQKENI. The CDR3 extends over 12 amino acids. Written as DNA, the CDR3 is TGTGCCAGCTCACCAGCCCGGGAGACCCAGTACTTC. Amino acids: CASSPARETQYF.

This clone was observed a single time. The chain joins TRBV7-3 to TRBJ2-1; 8 bases are a match to TRBD2. J gave up 9 bases and V 5 bases, and 12 bases lay outside the gene matches. The V gene's germline CDR1 is SGHTA and CDR2 FQGTGA. This CDR3 contains 15 residues. The CDR3 is CASSPGAREEGEQFF. CDR3 in DNA: TGTGCCAGCAGCCCAGGGGCGCGGGAGGAGGGTGAGCAGTTCTTC.

This chain joins TRBV7-2 and TRBJ1-5, with D tentatively TRBD1 (5 bases). CDR3 length equals 15 residues. The germline CDR1 and CDR2 sequences are SGHTA and FQGNSA. The V and J ends lost 4 bases and 6 bases respectively, with 16 bases between them. DNA for the CDR3: TGTGCCAGCAGCTATAGCCGATGGGGGGGTCAGCCCCAGCATTTT. It codes for CASSYSRWGGQPQHF.

Only one count was recorded for this clone. The chain joins TRBV11-2 to TRBJ2-5, with 8 bases aligning to TRBD2. V shed 4 bases and J 1 base; nucleotides not matched to a gene: 11. Per germline, CDR1 SGHAT and CDR2 FQNNGV. There are 17 residues in the CDR3. CDR3 residues: CASSYYPPGLAQETQYF. The CDR3 DNA reads TGTGCCAGCAGCTACTACCCGCCCGGACTAGCCCAAGAGACCCAGTACTTC. The variable domain in full, with the rest retrieved from reference TRBV11-2 and TRBJ2-5, is EAGVAQSPRYKIIEKRQSVAFWCNPISGHATLYWYQQILGQGPKLLIQFQNNGVVDDSQLPKDRFSAERLKGVDSTLKIQPAKLEDSAVYLCASSYYPPGLAQETQYFGPGTRLLVL.

The rearrangement links TRBV2 to TRBJ2-1; 9 bases match TRBD1. V was clipped by 6 bases and J by 8 bases; unmatched bases: 17. This CDR3 has 17 residues. From germline, CDR1 is SNHLY and CDR2 FYNNEI. In DNA form, the CDR3 reads TGTGCCAGCAGAAAACGCGTACAGGGGGCTGGAAGGCATGAGCAGTTCTTC. Protein sequence: CASRKRVQGAGRHEQFF.

This rearrangement joins TRBV5-4 to TRBJ2-7; no definite D call. The CDR3 is made up of 12 amino acids. Looked up from germline, CDR1 is SGHNT and CDR2 is YYREEE (reference sequence). With 3 bases removed from V and 1 base from J, the gap between germline ends came to 5 bases. CDR3 in amino acids: CASSSRSYEQYF. The CDR3 region has the DNA TGTGCCAGCAGCTCGCGGTCCTACGAGCAGTACTTC.

The chain links TRBV4-1 to TRBJ1-1; 8 nucleotides align to TRBD1. Germline-derived CDR1 and CDR2 are MGHRA and YSYEKL. The CDR3 runs 13 residues. With 4 bases clipped from V and 8 bases from J, the junction kept 6 bases outside the gene matches. CDR3 nucleotide sequence: TGCGCCAGCAGCCGTCACAGGGGGGGAGAAGCTTTCTTT. This translates into CASSRHRGGEAFF.

This chain joins TRBV6-5 and TRBJ2-7; TRBD2 agrees at 10 bases. The CDR3 totals 15 residues. In germline, CDR1 is MNHEY, CDR2 SVGAGI. Unmatched junction bases numbered 8, after V lost 3 bases and J lost 6 bases. CDR3 sequence (DNA): TGTGCCAGCAGTTATTCTAGCGGGAGTGTATCCGAGCAGTACTTC. Translated, it gives CASSYSSGSVSEQYF.

The chain is built from TRBV19 and TRBJ1-2; D might be TRBD1 (6 bases). Germline assignment: CDR1 LNHDA and CDR2 SQIVND (reference sequence). The CDR3 loop spans 14 amino acids. Trimming cost V 1 base and J 3 bases, with 9 bases left between them. The CDR3 sequence: CASSIVSGDYGYTF. The CDR3, as DNA: TGTGCCAGTAGTATAGTGTCAGGGGACTATGGCTACACCTTC.

The DNA of the CDR3 is TGTGCCAGCTCACCAGTCACAGGATCGACTGGAAACACCATATATTTT. Translated: CASSPVTGSTGNTIYF. This chain joins TRBV18 and TRBJ1-3; TRBD1 is a possible D gene (5 bases). The CDR3 contains 16 residues. Germline loops: CDR1 KGHSH, CDR2 LQKENI. Trimming stripped 2 bases from V and 2 bases from J, with 13 bases between.

This clone has more than one count but fewer than ten. The rearrangement links TRBV19 to TRBJ2-1; 9 positions agree with TRBD2. Germline-derived CDR1 and CDR2 are LNHDA and SQIVND (reference sequence). The CDR3 sequence is 15 residues long. V shed 2 bases and J 4 bases; nucleotides not matched to a gene: 3. The CDR3 reads CASSIRAGGYNEQFF. CDR3 DNA sequence: TGTGCCAGTAGTATAAGAGCGGGGGGATACAATGAGCAGTTCTTC.

This chain links TRBV6-6 with TRBJ2-7, with TRBD2 matching 10 bases. V lost 5 bases to trimming and J lost 4 bases; unmatched junction nucleotides: 11. Germline V lookup: CDR1 MNHNY, CDR2 SVGAGI (reference sequence). This CDR3 has 16 residues. The CDR3 loop is CASSRTSGAWSYEQYF. CDR3 DNA: TGTGCCAGCAGTCGAACTAGCGGGGCCTGGAGTTACGAGCAGTACTTC.

The DNA for the CDR3 is TGTGCCAGCAGTGACCTCAGCGGGAGCTACAATGAGCAGTTCTTC. Its protein product is CASSDLSGSYNEQFF. The chain has TRBV6-2 or TRBV6-3 and TRBJ2-1; TRBD2 agrees at 8 bases. Germline V gene sequence: CDR1 MNHEY, CDR2 SVGEGT. This CDR3 is 15 amino acids long. The V gene end was trimmed by 5 bases and the J gene end by 3 bases; junction bases not matched to a gene: 6.

This clone was seen a few times. The J gene is TRBJ1-2, the V gene TRBV3-1 (or the pseudogene TRBV3-2); maybe TRBD1 (5 bases). CDR1 LGHDT and CDR2 YNNKEL come from the germline V gene (reference sequence). CDR3 length equals 13 residues. V gave up 1 base and J gave up 8 bases, with 11 bases separating them. This CDR3 reads CASSQGQFRGYTF. The CDR3 region has the DNA TGTGCCAGCAGCCAAGGACAGTTTAGAGGCTACACCTTC.

The chain combines TRBV27 with TRBJ2-1; TRBD2 matches 9 bases. Germline values: CDR1 MNHEY, CDR2 SMNVEV (reference sequence). The trim removed 8 bases at V and 9 bases at J, leaving 14 bases unmatched. The CDR3 runs 15 residues. CDR3 region: CASSLTSGPKGEQFF. The CDR3 DNA follows: TGTGCCAGCTCCCTGACTAGCGGCCCTAAAGGTGAGCAGTTCTTC.

The chain is built from TRBV28 and TRBJ2-5; the D gene is possibly TRBD2 (5 bases). The germline gives CDR1 MDHEN, CDR2 SYDVKM. This CDR3 has 16 residues. Between the trimmed V and J ends, which lost 4 bases and 2 bases, there was a span of 17 bases. The CDR3 DNA sequence: TGTGCCAGCAGTTATTTGGGATTAGCGAAACAAGAGACCCAGTACTTC. Translation: CASSYLGLAKQETQYF.

CDR3 coding DNA: TGTGCCACTAACCCACTGGACACCGGGGAGCTGTTTTTT. This gives the protein CATNPLDTGELFF. This chain connects TRBV12-3 or TRBV12-4 to TRBJ2-2; no reliable D call. Trimming removed 10 bases at V and 3 bases at J, with 12 bases between. The CDR3 loop spans 13 amino acids.

The genes are TRBV5-4 and TRBJ1-6, with D tentatively TRBD1 (6 bases). The germline V gene encodes CDR1 SGHNT and CDR2 YYREEE (reference sequence). The V and J ends lost 4 bases and 3 bases respectively, with 8 bases between them. This CDR3 spans 14 amino acids. CDR3 amino acids: CASSRQVYNSPLHF. CDR3 DNA: TGTGCCAGCAGCCGACAGGTCTATAATTCACCCCTCCACTTT.